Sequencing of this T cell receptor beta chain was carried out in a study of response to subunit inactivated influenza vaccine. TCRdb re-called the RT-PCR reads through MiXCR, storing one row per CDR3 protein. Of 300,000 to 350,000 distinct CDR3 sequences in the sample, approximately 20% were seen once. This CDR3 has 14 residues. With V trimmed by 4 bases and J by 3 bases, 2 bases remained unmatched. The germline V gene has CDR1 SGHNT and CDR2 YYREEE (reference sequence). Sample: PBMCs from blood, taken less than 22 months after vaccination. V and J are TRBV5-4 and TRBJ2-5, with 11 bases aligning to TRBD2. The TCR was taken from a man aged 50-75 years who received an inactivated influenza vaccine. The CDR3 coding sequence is TGTGCCAGCAGCGTGGGACTAGCGGAAGAGACCCAGTACTTC. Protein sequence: CASSVGLAEETQYF.